What follows describes a single T cell receptor beta chain. This clone appeared once. Its antigen remains undetermined. It has no much larger one-base neighbor in the sample; base qualities were not kept. The collaborating institutions used their own protocols to collect whole blood in K2EDTA tubes. Collaborator samples were shipped for TCRbeta analysis as frozen whole blood, isolated PBMCs, or DNA extracted from either sample type. The record originates from a study of blood T cell repertoires in COVID-19 (dated by TCRdb to about 2020). About the investigation overall: Samples covering the acute and convalescent phases of COVID-19 were provided by collaborators in the United States, Italy and Spain. The prospective study material was composed of cDNA or gDNA derived from T cells, B-cell-depleted T cells, or PBMCs. Subjects who had been exposed to COVID-19, were actively infected with it, or had recovered from it provided the deeply sampled blood TCRbeta repertoires that made up the dataset. The repertoires were released in a freely available public database intended as a resource for research on the immune response to SARS-CoV-2. The samples were drawn from the first 160 participants of the ongoing ImmuneRACE study and from 1,254 subjects provided by 6 global collaborators. A de-identified subject ID, COVID-19 status, age in years and sex were almost always included in the sample metadata. Where HLA class I and class II types were available, the types were taken from metadata supplied by the sample provider, not from assay-based typing. Overall results and qualifications from the work: Clinical and demographic metadata were provided uncurated, with the amount varying by source and participant.

TCRbeta CDR3 regions were amplified from genomic DNA using the immunoSEQ Assay, a bias-controlled multiplex PCR. From the authors' description of their analysis: Within the assay, amplification of reference gene primers was used to estimate how many nucleated cells each sample contained. To quantify the absolute abundance of each unique TCRbeta CDR3 rearrangement, sequence reads were collapsed and filtered. For each sample, productive Simpson clonality was calculated as the square root of Simpson's diversity index over productive rearrangements. Drawn from immuneACCESS, this table holds only the in-frame rearrangements with V and J called that TCRdb kept. Clones are partly lost; checked studies trace under half to an unresolved V gene and leave the rest unexplained. V and J calls and clone size come straight from that table; D and trimming were deduced from the DNA. A total of over 100,000 clones appear in this sample, more than 90% of them only once. The ten largest account for about 4% of the sample.

The sequence was obtained from a man younger than 30 with acute or convalescent COVID-19. The sequenced sample was peripheral blood.

The nucleotide sequence reads TGTGCCAGCAGCCCCGACTTCTCTGGAAACACCATATATTTT. It is translated as CASSPDFSGNTIYF. The rearrangement combines TRBV5-4 with TRBJ1-3; confidence is insufficient to name the D gene. The germline V gene (reference sequence) supplies CDR1 SGHNT and CDR2 YYREEE. Its CDR3 holds 14 amino acids, cysteine through phenylalanine. The only DNA kept is the CDR3, 42 bases in frame from the first base. V loses 4 bases, J loses 0 bases, and the germline ends lie 8 bases apart.